The TCR beta chain described here comes from a study of cytomegalovirus exposure and HLA in healthy donors (dated by TCRdb to 2017 to 2019). Context from the whole study: According to an earlier analysis of 587 of the donors, about 180 million T cells yielded 95 million to 140 million unique TCR beta sequences and about 300 Gb of sequence data. Of the approximately 400 genotyped donors, approximately 82% fell in the genetic ancestry cluster associated with self-reported Caucasian donors. The number of donors typed differed by locus, with roughly 620-640 for A, B, C, DRB1 and DQB1, more than 500 for DQA1, over 600 for DPA1, and 450 to 480 for DPB1. Class I and class II HLA loci were covered by the typing at four-digit resolution. An earlier analysis of around 640 of the donors used high-throughput TCR beta sequencing to judge whether each TCR beta V gene segment behaved as functional or pseudogenic. In a later genetic analysis, genome-wide SNP genotypes for 398 of the 666 donors were used, and that subset was treated as a discovery cohort. An early release covering roughly 580 HLA-typed donors comprised roughly 300 gigabases of sequencing data and around 86 million unique TCR sequences. All discovery cohort repertoires had been generated using a single sequencing platform. In the later analysis, no new phenotypic data were used to find candidate immune exposures; instead, reliance was placed on TCR beta sequences and their occurrence across donors. Besides the first cohort of more than 650 subjects, a separate validation cohort made up of about 120 different subjects was used. Using immunosequencing, the study profiled T cell repertoires from about 620 subjects and related those repertoires to cytomegalovirus serostatus. Among some 400 genotyped donors of the cohort, an average of roughly 230,000 unique TCR beta nucleotide sequences was sequenced per donor, of which about 20% were non-productive. The study aimed to test whether signatures of past pathogen exposure could be identified by cataloging public T cell receptors. Alongside the repertoire data, information on donor age, sex, ethnicity and CMV serostatus was compiled. To predict cytomegalovirus infection status, the study brought together high-throughput TCR immunosequencing, statistical association of individual TCRs with disease status, and machine learning. Roughly five DR-DQ haplotypes were treated as single units for association and clustering because of strong linkage in the cohort. To study patterns of TCR occurrence, a later analysis re-analyzed previously published TCR beta repertoires from 500 to 850 donors and added high-resolution HLA genotyping.

With respect to this clone: This receptor's antigen is unknown.

The junction shows trimming of 9 bases on V and 3 bases on J, plus 18 bases between the germline ends. The CDR3 has 16 amino acids, counting the end cysteine and phenylalanine. Of the read, only the CDR3 DNA is kept; its 48 bases are in frame from base 1. From the germline V gene, CDR1 is MDHEN and CDR2 is SYDVKM. The cohort was made up of 500 to 800 healthy bone marrow donors. At the time of sampling, every cohort member was nominally healthy, though immune exposures that went unrecorded were likely present. The donor was CMV seropositive and belonged to the group of about 290 seropositive cohort members. A peripheral blood sample was provided by each donor, and peripheral blood mononuclear cells were used for TCR beta sequencing. Genomic DNA was extracted from the blood cell samples with the Qiagen DNeasy Blood Extraction Kit. The method was the immunoSEQ multiplex PCR assay. For the multiplex PCR, a mixture combining 60 forward primers for TCR Vbeta segments and 13 reverse primers for TCR Jbeta segments was used. A multiplex PCR assay on genomic DNA amplified the CDR3 region of rearranged TCR beta genes. The Illumina HiSeq System was used to sequence the amplified TCR beta libraries as 87-base-pair reads. Regarding the original processing steps: Across the 666 repertoires, a later analysis counted approximately 75 million unique TCR beta chains, roughly 11 million of which were shared by at least two donors. A nearest-neighbor algorithm error-corrected the raw reads and collapsed the reads into unique sequences, merging closely related sequences to remove PCR and sequencing errors. Alignment of CDR3 sequences to IMGT reference sequences was used to assign V, D and J gene segments. For a sequence to be retained, a match of at least six nucleotides to both a V gene segment and a J gene segment was required. A rearrangement counted as productive if the CDR3 had no stop codons and remained in frame with V and J, and every other rearrangement counted as non-productive. Following IMGT convention, CDR3 was defined as the stretch from the second conserved V-encoded cysteine to the conserved J-encoded phenylalanine. Sequences without an unambiguous match to a single V gene segment were excluded from the earlier analysis of almost 600 of the donors. An earlier analysis of fewer than 750 of the donors classified V segments as functional when productive rearrangements were above 56.7% and as segregating when the standard deviation between donors was above 5%. To diagnose cytomegalovirus status from the catalog of TCR beta chain sequences, a statistical classification framework was built. V and J gene assignment, in a later analysis, came from comparing TCR nucleotide sequences with IMGT/GENE-DB human TR gene sequences. A later analysis assigned CDR3 sequences and most-parsimonious VDJ recombination scenarios with the TCRdist pipeline. In a later analysis, every TCR beta chain was defined by the combination of its CDR3 amino acid sequence and its V-gene family, and reads without a unique V-gene family were dropped. To address suspected cross-contamination and a sequencing artifact, a later analysis removed 592 highly shared, low-generation-probability nucleotide sequences. For each public chain, a later analysis derived a clonal expansion index from normalized ranks of inferred template counts within each repertoire. In a later analysis, generation probabilities were computed using a VDJ recombination model fitted to out-of-frame rearrangements, and the results were checked against IGoR. In a later analysis, hypergeometric tests were used to score TCR-TCR, TCR-HLA and TCR-CMV co-occurrence, with a repertoire-size bias correction applied to TCR pairs. To estimate false discovery rates, a later analysis permuted the HLA or CMV assignments 20 times. In a later analysis, co-occurring TCRs were grouped using DBSCAN, with TCRdist sequence similarity added in when clustering inside HLA-allele-positive subsets. Repertoires with fewer than 30,000 or more than 120,000 public chains, plus five repertoires with anomalous nucleotide sharing, were excluded from co-occurrence clustering. Imported from immuneACCESS, the table was reduced by TCRdb to in-frame sequences with V and J called. These copies leave out some clones; in studies compared against another copy, an unresolved V gene accounts for under half, and the cause of the remainder is not known. The DNA gave D and trimming, while V, J and clone size come from that table. This specimen's table enumerates approximately 58,000 clones. 4% to 5.5% of the sample is taken by the ten largest.

General study outcomes and caveats: A cluster of highly shared sequence variants was judged likely to be a technical artifact of the sequencing pipeline. Because some donors lacked HLA typing at each locus, the association tests relied only on the typed subset. The classifier was reported to diagnose cytomegalovirus status with high specificity and sensitivity in both the original and validation cohorts. V-gene and J-gene trimming of TCR beta chains was associated with a missense DCLRE1C variant in a later genetic analysis, and the association was replicated in an independent cohort. Some IMGT-functional V segments, including TRBV6-2 and TRBV6-3, could not be distinguished by the 87-base-pair reads and were therefore excluded. A further reported finding was that TCR beta sequences accurately predicted the HLA-A and HLA-B alleles for most subjects in the first cohort. This cohort had only TCR beta chains sequenced, and the lack of alpha or paired-chain data limited which features could be detected. Presence/absence analyses assumed roughly uniform sequencing depth across donors, an assumption that may not hold. A later analysis found that most CMV-associated TCR beta chains appeared HLA-restricted, with HLA associations seemingly driven largely by CMV exposure. In an earlier analysis of around 500 of the donors, most TCR beta V segments appeared in productive rearrangements about 90% or about 30% of the time, broadly matching IMGT annotations. In a later analysis, HLA-associated TCR beta chains showed more clonal expansion and lower generation probabilities than non-associated chains that were equally common. Because counts were too low, about 18 rarely observed V segments, including chromosome 9 orphons, were excluded from the earlier analysis of 587 of the donors. The study listed around 160 TCR beta chains as associated with cytomegalovirus. According to a later genetic analysis, donors in an Asian-associated ancestry cluster had fewer N-insertions in productive TCRs than the roughly 670-donor mean. In a later analysis, 15,000 to 20,000 TCR beta sequences were associated with specific HLA alleles at a false discovery rate of 0.05. In vitro tests confirmed that a few of the cytomegalovirus-associated TCR beta chains recognize cytomegalovirus antigens. When HLA alleles, especially DR and DQ, strongly co-occurred, attributing TCR associations to individual alleles was difficult. Linkage disequilibrium might explain the correlated functional status among segregating V segments, but an unknown experimental factor could not be ruled out. According to a later analysis, parvovirus B19, influenza, CMV and Epstein-Barr virus appeared linked to several top co-occurrence clusters. According to the authors, the approach could potentially be generalized to other disease states and immunological phenotypes. For the cohort, immune exposure information was limited to CMV serostatus. In a later analysis, the rate of TCR association differed among HLA loci, with DRB1 alleles having the most associated TCRs and HLA-C alleles having the fewest. Most TCR sequences were seen in very few donors, while some public TCRs were found in many individuals.

The clonotype originates from a man aged 25 to 40 in good health and CMV-seropositive. Sequencing was done on a sample of PBMCs. This chain joins TRBV28 to TRBJ2-6; D gene: possibly TRBD1, on 6 matching bases. The nucleotides read TGTGCCAGGCCGACAGGCCCCAACCTTGGGGCCAACGTCCTGACTTTC. This sequence encodes CARPTGPNLGANVLTF.